The 14 T cell receptor beta chains below were found in one sample sequenced in a study of cytomegalovirus exposure and HLA in healthy donors. Primers: 60 Vbeta forward and 13 Jbeta reverse. Sequencing used immunoSEQ multiplex PCR; TCRdb keeps in-frame clones, though not all of them. Among 150,000 or so clones listed, roughly 65% were seen once. The sample taken for sequencing was PBMCs. Every receptor here comes from a man younger than 30 in good health and CMV-seropositive.

This chain uses TRBV6-1 with TRBJ1-1; no reliable D call. The V gene's germline CDR1 is MNHNS and CDR2 SASEGT. This CDR3 comprises 13 residues. V was trimmed by 6 bases and J by 3 bases, leaving 11 bases between them. The CDR3 DNA reads as TGTGCCAGCAGAGAGGCGGGCGACACTGAAGCTTTCTTT. It codes for CASREAGDTEAFF.

This chain links TRBV7-2 with TRBJ1-2, with 9 bases lining up with TRBD1. CDR1 and CDR2 (germline): SGHTA, FQGNSA. Trimming cost V 4 bases and J 6 bases; bases outside gene matches: 6. CDR3 length equals 14 residues. The chain's CDR3 is CASSSNRGRHGYTF. The CDR3 DNA reads as TGTGCCAGCAGCTCAAACAGGGGGCGACATGGCTACACCTTC.

This clone was counted a few times. The V and J genes are TRBV2 and TRBJ1-1; 9 bases are shared with TRBD1. The CDR3 has 16 residues. Trimming cost V 4 bases and J 4 bases; bases outside gene matches: 10. Germline CDR1 and CDR2: SNHLY and FYNNEI. The CDR3 reads CASSGDRVTLGTEAFF. In DNA form, the CDR3 reads TGTGCCAGCAGTGGGGACAGGGTAACACTAGGCACTGAAGCTTTCTTT.

This clone has more than one count but fewer than ten. The genes are TRBV5-4 and TRBJ2-1; no reliable D call. This CDR3 spans 13 amino acids. The V and J ends lost 4 bases and 7 bases respectively, with 12 bases between them. The V gene's germline CDR1 is SGHNT and CDR2 YYREEE (reference sequence). The CDR3 DNA sequence: TGTGCCAGCAGCCCCTTCTCCGGGAATGAGCAGTTCTTC. Translating it yields CASSPFSGNEQFF.

This rearrangement joins TRBV4-1 to TRBJ1-2, with 8 bases fitting TRBD1. This CDR3 is 14 amino acids long. Germline V gives CDR1 MGHRA, CDR2 YSYEKL. Trimming cost V 3 bases and J 4 bases; bases outside gene matches: 4. This CDR3 reads CASSQAGQGYGYTF. DNA of the CDR3: TGCGCCAGCAGCCAGGCTGGACAGGGCTATGGCTACACCTTC.

The chain joins TRBV6-1 to TRBJ1-4; D gene uncertain. Trimming took off 4 bases at V and 5 bases at J, with 8 bases between the two ends. CDR1 is MNHNS and CDR2 is SASEGT in the germline V gene. The CDR3 runs 13 residues. Written as DNA, the CDR3 is TGTGCCAGCAGTGCACAGAACAATGAAAAACTGTTTTTT. Amino acid sequence: CASSAQNNEKLFF.

The CDR3 DNA sequence: TGCGCCAGCAGCCCCTCAACAGGGGTCGGTGGCTACACCTTC. Translating gives CASSPSTGVGGYTF. V and J are TRBV4-1 and TRBJ1-2; 7 positions match TRBD1. In germline, CDR1 is MGHRA, CDR2 YSYEKL. This CDR3 has 14 amino acids. The J segment lost 7 bases and the V segment lost 4 bases, leaving 9 bases of the junction unmatched.

In its sample, this clone was seen a few times. The chain uses TRBV6-1 and TRBJ2-7; tentative D call: TRBD1 (5 bases). V was clipped by 2 bases and J by 4 bases, with 9 bases between them. CDR3 length equals 13 residues. The germline V gene has CDR1 MNHNS and CDR2 SASEGT. CDR3 residues: CASSETPGYEQYV. The CDR3 DNA follows: TGTGCCAGCAGTGAAACCCCAGGGTACGAGCAGTACGTC.

The chain has TRBV27 and TRBJ2-7, with TRBD1 matching 11 bases. The junction had 4 bases not matched to a gene; V was cut back by 5 bases and J by 7 bases. Germline values: CDR1 MNHEY, CDR2 SMNVEV (reference sequence). This CDR3 is 13 amino acids long. The DNA for the CDR3 is TGTGCCAGCAGTGGGGGGACAGGGGGAGAGCAGTACGTC. This encodes CASSGGTGGEQYV.

The chain uses TRBV4-2 and TRBJ2-1; the match to TRBD2 covers 13 bases. The CDR3 is 17 residues long. Per the germline V gene, CDR1 is LGHNA and CDR2 is YNFKEQ. V dropped 1 base and J dropped 7; count of bases not matched to a gene: 7. The CDR3 is CASSQAGTSGDRNEQFF. The CDR3 DNA follows: TGTGCCAGCAGCCAAGCCGGGACTAGCGGGGATCGTAATGAGCAGTTCTTC.

There are a few counts of this clone. The CDR3 DNA follows: TGTGCCAGCAGCGGGGCTCCGGCTTCTGGAAACACCATATATTTT. Translated, it gives CASSGAPASGNTIYF. The chain joins TRBV5-6 to TRBJ1-3; D is possibly TRBD1 (5 bases). CDR1 and CDR2 (germline): SGHDT, YYEEEE. The CDR3 length is 15 residues. With 4 bases removed from V and 1 base from J, the gap between germline ends came to 12 bases.

This chain joins TRBV11-1 and TRBJ2-1, with 8 bases lining up with TRBD2. The CDR3 is made up of 15 amino acids. Germline CDR1 and CDR2: SGHAT and FQDESV (reference sequence). V trimming: 3 bases; J trimming: 5 bases; junction bases outside the gene matches: 6. The CDR3, as DNA: TGTGCCAGCAGCTTGGCGGGGGGCGTCAACAATGAGCAGTTCTTC. Protein sequence: CASSLAGGVNNEQFF.

The V call is TRBV4-2, the J call TRBJ2-3; tentative D call: TRBD2 (5 bases). This CDR3 comprises 13 residues. Germline CDR1 and CDR2: LGHNA and YNFKEQ. With 5 bases removed from V and 1 base from J, the gap between germline ends came to 7 bases. The CDR3 sequence: CASSNSGTDTQYF. The CDR3 coding sequence is TGTGCCAGCAGCAATAGCGGCACAGATACGCAGTATTTT.

The chain links TRBV9 to TRBJ2-3; 9 bases are a match to TRBD1. The V and J ends lost 0 bases and 11 bases, in that order; junction bases with no gene match: 16. The germline gives CDR1 SGDLS, CDR2 YYNGEE. This CDR3 has 17 residues. The CDR3 nucleotides read TGTGCCAGCAGCGTAGCTACCGGGACAGGGCCCCGCCTAGGGCAGTATTTT. Its translation is CASSVATGTGPRLGQYF.